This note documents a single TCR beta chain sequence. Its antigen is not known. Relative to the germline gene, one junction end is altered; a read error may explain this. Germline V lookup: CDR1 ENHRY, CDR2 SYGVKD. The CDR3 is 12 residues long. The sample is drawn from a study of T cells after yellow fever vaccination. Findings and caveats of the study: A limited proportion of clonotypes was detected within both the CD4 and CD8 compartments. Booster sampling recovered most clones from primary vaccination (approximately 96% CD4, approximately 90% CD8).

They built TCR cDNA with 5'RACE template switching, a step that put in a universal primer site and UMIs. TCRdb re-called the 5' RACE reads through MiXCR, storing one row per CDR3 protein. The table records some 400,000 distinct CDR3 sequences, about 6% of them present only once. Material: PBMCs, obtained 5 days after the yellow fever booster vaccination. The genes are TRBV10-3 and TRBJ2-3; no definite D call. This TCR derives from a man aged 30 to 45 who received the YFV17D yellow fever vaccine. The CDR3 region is CAIRGSTDTKYF. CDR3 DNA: TGTGCCATCAGGGGAAGCACAGATACGAAGTATTTT.